Below are 13 T cell receptor beta chains sequenced from a single sample in a study of memory CD4+ T cells and cytomegalovirus serostatus. This table comes from immunoSEQ multiplex PCR, and its TCRdb copy is limited to in-frame clones, with some not included. There are tens of thousands of clones in the sample; around 76% occur only once, and approximately 0.39% lies in the top ten. The sort gate was single viable CD3+CD4+CD8-CD45RO+ cells for memory CD4+ T cells. The sample consisted of memory CD4+ T cells from blood. The origin of the receptors is an adult in good health and CMV-seronegative.

The genes are TRBV29-1 and TRBJ1-2; D is uncertain. V was shortened by 5 bases and J by 8 bases, with 18 bases between the two germline ends. CDR1 is SQVTM and CDR2 is ANQGSEA in the germline V gene. This CDR3 is built from 13 residues. In nucleotides, the CDR3 is TGCAGCGTTACCGCTCGCCGGGGTTCAGGCTACACCTTC. This gives the protein CSVTARRGSGYTF. The complete variable domain, with remaining parts taken from reference TRBV29-1 and TRBJ1-2, reads SAVISQKPSRDICQRGTSLTIQCQVDSQVTMMFWYRQQPGQSLTLIATANQGSEATYESGFVIDKFPISRPNLTFSTLTVSNMSPEDSSIYLCSVTARRGSGYTFGSGTRLTVV.

The chain has TRBV11-2 and TRBJ2-5; 7 bases match TRBD2. V shed 1 base and J 5 bases; nucleotides not matched to a gene: 10. The germline V gene has CDR1 SGHAT and CDR2 FQNNGV. CDR3 length: 16 residues. CDR3 nucleotides: TGTGCCAGCAGCTTAGGAGCGGGGATCCCTGGTGAGACCCAGTACTTC. Translating gives CASSLGAGIPGETQYF.

This clone appeared a few times. This chain joins TRBV28 and TRBJ1-2; D not resolved. The V gene's germline CDR1 is MDHEN and CDR2 SYDVKM. The CDR3 loop spans 14 amino acids. Trimming took 4 bases from V and 6 from J, leaving 15 bases between them. Here the CDR3 reads CASSSHPTHNGYTF. CDR3 sequence (DNA): TGTGCCAGCAGTTCGCACCCGACGCACAATGGCTACACCTTC.

This clone came up a few times. The chain recombines TRBV11-2 with TRBJ1-1; no clear D. Germline V gives CDR1 SGHAT, CDR2 FQNNGV. The CDR3 spans 13 residues. V was clipped by 8 bases and J by 3 bases, with 13 bases between them. CDR3 in amino acids: CASRVQRDTEAFF. The CDR3 DNA sequence: TGTGCCAGCCGCGTTCAACGGGACACTGAAGCTTTCTTT.

The chain links TRBV28 to TRBJ2-3, with D maybe TRBD1 (5 bases). Per the germline V gene, CDR1 is MDHEN and CDR2 is SYDVKM. CDR3 size: 17 residues. V was trimmed by 4 bases and J by 2 bases, leaving 19 bases between them. The CDR3: CASSSPPRGRITDTQYF. CDR3 bases: TGTGCCAGCAGTTCGCCTCCTAGGGGCCGGATCACAGATACGCAGTATTTT.

The chain links TRBV10-3 to TRBJ1-3, with 9 bases that match TRBD1. The CDR3 consists of 16 residues. Trimming at V came to 2 bases and at J to 0 bases, leaving 2 bases not matched to a gene. Germline V gene sequence: CDR1 ENHRY, CDR2 SYGVKD. The CDR3 here is CAISEPGQGSGNTIYF. The CDR3 region has the DNA TGTGCCATCAGTGAGCCGGGACAGGGCTCTGGAAACACCATATATTTT.

This clone was detected once. The chain combines TRBV5-1 with TRBJ2-3; perhaps TRBD2 as D (6 bases). The germline V and J ends were trimmed by 3 bases and 8 bases, with 13 bases remaining between them. Germline-derived CDR1 and CDR2 are SGHRS and YFSETQ. The CDR3 is 13 amino acids. CDR3 region: CASSSPRGSTQYF. As DNA, the CDR3 is TGCGCCAGCAGCTCCCCCCGGGGGAGTACGCAGTATTTT.

The chain links TRBV28 to TRBJ1-5; D might be TRBD1 (6 bases). There are 14 residues in the CDR3. Trimming removed 4 bases at V and 2 bases at J, with 9 bases between. CDR1 is MDHEN and CDR2 is SYDVKM in the germline V gene. The CDR3 region has the DNA TGTGCCAGCAGTTCTGGACAGCGCAATCAGCCCCAGCATTTT. It codes for CASSSGQRNQPQHF.

The chain employs TRBV9 and TRBJ2-1; D not resolved. Trimming removed 0 bases at V and 10 bases at J, with 8 bases between. This CDR3 contains 12 residues. Germline loops: CDR1 SGDLS, CDR2 YYNGEE. CDR3 in DNA: TGTGCCAGCAGCGTAGTAGGGATCGAGCAGTTCTTC. It yields the protein CASSVVGIEQFF.

V gene TRBV28 combines with J gene TRBJ2-7, with 9 bases lining up with TRBD2. The V gene end was trimmed by 8 bases and the J gene end by 6 bases; junction bases not matched to a gene: 11. The germline gives CDR1 MDHEN, CDR2 SYDVKM. There are 14 residues in the CDR3. The CDR3 sequence: CASGSGTSLREQYF. The CDR3 DNA reads TGTGCCAGCGGGTCCGGGACTAGCTTACGCGAGCAGTACTTC.

The rearrangement joins TRBV4-1 to TRBJ2-1; no firm D call. Germline V gene sequence: CDR1 MGHRA, CDR2 YSYEKL. The length of the CDR3 is 15 residues. V was clipped by 4 bases and J by 8 bases, with 18 bases between them. CDR3 coding DNA: TGCGCCAGCAGCCCCCTTTACCGAATGGGCTATGAGCAGTTCTTC. Translation: CASSPLYRMGYEQFF.

J is TRBJ1-5 and V is TRBV10-3; 9 bases fit TRBD1. Germline V gene lookup returns CDR1 ENHRY and CDR2 SYGVKD. The V gene end was trimmed by 4 bases and the J gene end by 3 bases; junction bases not matched to a gene: 4. This CDR3 is built from 15 residues. Written as DNA, the CDR3 is TGTGCCATCAGTGCCGGGACAGGGATCAATCAGCCCCAGCATTTT. Its translation is CAISAGTGINQPQHF.

The chain links TRBV6-5 to TRBJ2-3, with a possible D match to TRBD2 (7 bases). The CDR3 runs 16 residues. Deletions cut 2 bases from V and 4 bases from J, with 16 bases between. Germline CDR1 and CDR2: MNHEY and SVGAGI. The CDR3 DNA sequence: TGTGCCAGCAGTTACCGGCGGGGGACACAACCAGATACGCAGTATTTT. It yields the protein CASSYRRGTQPDTQYF.